This TCR beta chain was sequenced in a study of T-cell memory formation after mild COVID-19. Overall study results and limits: Some clones that responded were present in memory (sampled pre-infection), which suggests cross-reactive memory joined.

Deletions cut 4 bases from V and 3 bases from J, with 11 bases between. The V gene's germline CDR1 is SGHNT and CDR2 YYREEE (reference sequence). This CDR3 region has 13 residues. TCRdb recomputed calls from the 5' RACE reads with MiXCR, one row per CDR3 protein. Here the sample spans more than 25,000 distinct CDR3 sequences, approximately 7% being singletons. Turning to this clonotype: Its antigen is unknown.

This rearrangement joins TRBV5-4 to TRBJ2-7; maybe TRBD1 (5 bases). Sequencing used PBMCs or a T cell subset sorted from them (not recorded which). The clonotype was recovered from an adult woman who had mild COVID-19 (a few samples of this study predate the infection). Cell type and time point are not known. CDR3 sequence: CASSVGADYEQYF. CDR3 coding DNA: TGTGCCAGCAGCGTAGGGGCAGACTACGAGCAGTACTTC.